This T cell receptor beta chain was retrieved from a study of breast tumors, draining lymph nodes, adjacent tissues (TCRdb year 2016). Some background on the complete study: TCR beta repertoires were compared across tumor, adjacent nontumor tissue and axillary lymph nodes obtained from breast cancer patients. In human breast cancer, the study set out to assess how tumor, surrounding tissue and draining lymph node repertoires relate to one another and whether T cells might be exchanged between them.

The run used an Illumina HiSeq 2000. Multiplex PCR amplification was used to build the TCR beta chain libraries. High-throughput sequencing was used to analyze the amplified TCR beta chain products. TCRdb passed the public sequencing reads through fastp at Q25 and MiXCR, retaining productive beta sequences. Rows matching on CDR3 protein sequence are summarized as one entry with the most common DNA and genes. Counted in this sample were about 25,000 distinct CDR3 sequences; approximately 23% of them appeared once. The ten top clones hold roughly 13% of the sample. Results the study describes overall, beyond this receptor: T-cell repertoire diversity in tumors was found to be lower than in lymph nodes but higher than in nontumor tissue, and preferential V and J gene usage was observed. In luminal-like breast cancer, tumor and nontumor tissue repertoires resembled each other significantly more than in basal-like breast cancer. Rather than being directly demonstrated, the conclusion that tumor T cells originate in lymph nodes was presented as consistent with a hypothesis. The data were judged consistent with most tumor T cells deriving from the lymph node and then expanding within tumor tissue.

To note about this clonotype: What antigen it recognizes has not been identified. This may be a read error, as it is one base from a much larger clone.

The CDR3 has 13 amino acids, counting the end cysteine and phenylalanine. Of all the DNA, just the CDR3 is kept, 39 bases in frame from base 1. CDR1 GTSNPN and CDR2 SVGIG are derived from the germline V gene (reference sequence). The rearranged chain carries TRBV30 and TRBJ2-3, and TRBD2 aligns with 7 junction nucleotides. The sequence was collected from a female donor with breast cancer. Some clones in this sample may be carry-over from other donors' samples. Sequencing was performed on breast tumor tissue. The CDR3 here reads CAWSFGRRDTRYF. In nucleotide form, the sequence is TGTGCCTGGAGCTTCGGGAGGAGGGATACGCGGTATTTT. Reference TRBV30 and TRBJ2-3 genes cover what lies past the CDR3, so the full variable domain is SQTIHQWPATLVQPVGSPLSLECTVEGTSNPNLYWYRQAAGRGLQLLFYSVGIGQISSEVPQNLSASRPQDRQFILSSKKLLLSDSGFYLCAWSFGRRDTRYFGPGTRLTVL.